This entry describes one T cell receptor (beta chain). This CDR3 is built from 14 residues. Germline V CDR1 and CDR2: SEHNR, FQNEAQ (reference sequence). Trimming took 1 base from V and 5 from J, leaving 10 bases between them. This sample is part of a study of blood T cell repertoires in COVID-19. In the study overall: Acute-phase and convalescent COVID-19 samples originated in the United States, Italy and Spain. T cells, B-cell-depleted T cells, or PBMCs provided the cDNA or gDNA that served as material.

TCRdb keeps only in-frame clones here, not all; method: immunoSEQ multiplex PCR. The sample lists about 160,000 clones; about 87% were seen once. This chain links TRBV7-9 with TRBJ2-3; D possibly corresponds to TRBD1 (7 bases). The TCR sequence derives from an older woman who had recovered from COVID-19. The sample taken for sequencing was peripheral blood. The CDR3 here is CASSLGQGGDTQYF. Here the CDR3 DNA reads TGTGCCAGCAGCTTAGGGCAGGGGGGAGATACGCAGTATTTT.